The sample holds many counts of the clone carrying this TCR beta chain. Its target is not known. MiXCR, applied by TCRdb to the 5' RACE reads, yields one record per CDR3 protein. The sample includes approximately 52,000 distinct CDR3 sequences, less than 6% of them seen just once. The data were taken from a study of spatial heterogeneity in lung cancer. Overall study findings and caveats: In blood, ubiquitous expanded tumor TCRs appeared more at resection than follow-up.

Time point given: sample taken at primary tumor resection. Whole RNA, isolated from tumor, nontumor lung or frozen PBMC, was sequenced without prior sorting. Sequenced here: PBMCs, sampled at surgery. The TCR was taken from a male donor with early-stage non-small cell lung cancer.

DNA for the CDR3: TGTGCCAGCAGGACCTATAAGAACACTGAAGCTTTCTTT. This translates into CASRTYKNTEAFF. The rearrangement joins TRBV2 to TRBJ1-1; D ambiguous. The V gene's germline CDR1 is SNHLY and CDR2 FYNNEI. The CDR3 spans 13 residues. Trimming took 6 bases from V and 1 from J, leaving 9 bases between them.